Below, 31 T cell receptor beta chains from the same sample are listed, as sequenced in a study of blood T cell repertoires in COVID-19. Profiled with immunoSEQ multiplex PCR; TCRdb holds only in-frame clones, not every one. The table shows approximately 250,000 clones, with roughly 84% occurring only once. Specimen: peripheral blood. The receptor source for this set is a woman in her forties or fifties with acute or convalescent COVID-19.

The V gene is TRBV4-1, the J gene TRBJ1-4; no definite D call. V dropped 5 bases and J dropped 4 bases, with 11 bases sitting between them. CDR1 is MGHRA, CDR2 YSYEKL, per germline. This CDR3 has 14 amino acids. The CDR3 nucleotides read TGCGCCAGCAGCTCACGGGTACTTAATGAAAAACTGTTTTTT. Translated, it gives CASSSRVLNEKLFF.

This chain links TRBV11-2 with TRBJ1-1, with D perhaps matching TRBD1 (5 bases). From germline, CDR1 is SGHAT and CDR2 FQNNGV. The CDR3 extends over 13 amino acids. Trimming removed 2 bases from V and 2 bases from J, with 6 bases in between. The CDR3, as DNA: TGTGCCAGCAGCTTACAGGGCAACACTGAAGCTTTCTTT. It codes for CASSLQGNTEAFF.

This chain links TRBV3-1 (or the pseudogene TRBV3-2) with TRBJ2-3; TRBD2 agrees at 8 bases. The CDR3 spans 17 residues. The V gene end was trimmed by 0 bases and the J gene end by 2 bases; junction bases not matched to a gene: 7. The V gene's germline CDR1 is LGHDT and CDR2 YNNKEL (reference sequence). CDR3 region: CASSQDRGGGFTDTQYF. For the CDR3, the DNA is TGTGCCAGCAGCCAAGATAGGGGCGGGGGGTTCACAGATACGCAGTATTTT.

The chain recombines TRBV4-3 with TRBJ1-6; no reliable D call. The CDR3 consists of 16 residues. V was cut by 0 bases and J by 6 bases, with 12 bases left in between. The germline CDR1 and CDR2 sequences are LGHNA and YSLEER. CDR3 loop: CASSQDAIRSNSPLHF. The CDR3 DNA follows: TGCGCCAGCAGCCAAGATGCTATCCGAAGTAATTCACCCCTCCACTTT.

The chain combines TRBV6-5 with TRBJ1-2; 12 bases map to TRBD1. Germline V gene sequence: CDR1 MNHEY, CDR2 SVGAGI. The J segment lost 8 bases and the V segment lost 5 bases, leaving 9 bases of the junction unmatched. This CDR3 is built from 15 residues. The CDR3 region has the DNA TGTGCCAGCAGTCTTCTCCGGGACAGGGGGCCGGGCTACACCTTC. Its protein product is CASSLLRDRGPGYTF.

The genes are TRBV19 and TRBJ1-5, with D possibly being TRBD1 (6 bases). V lost 3 bases to trimming and J lost 7 bases, with 13 bases between them. This CDR3 is built from 14 residues. Germline V CDR1 and CDR2: LNHDA, SQIVND (reference sequence). CDR3 DNA: TGTGCCAGTAGTATGACAGGCCCCAGCCAGCCCCAGCATTTT. Protein product: CASSMTGPSQPQHF.

The chain couples TRBV30 to TRBJ2-7; TRBD2 aligns across 12 bases. The CDR3 is 15 residues long. From germline, CDR1 is GTSNPN and CDR2 SVGIG (reference sequence). The V gene end was trimmed by 1 base and the J gene end by 7 bases; junction bases not matched to a gene: 8. This chain's CDR3 is CAWSEGLAGPSEQYF. The CDR3 DNA follows: TGTGCCTGGAGTGAAGGACTAGCGGGACCCTCTGAGCAGTACTTC.

The V call is TRBV5-1, the J call TRBJ2-7; D is possibly TRBD2 (6 bases). V lost 5 bases, J lost 2 bases, and 23 bases lay in between. The CDR3 spans 17 residues. Germline V gives CDR1 SGHRS, CDR2 YFSETQ. CDR3 sequence (DNA): TGCGCCAGCAGTCCAATGGGAGTCGGGACTTTCCCCTACGAGCAGTACTTC. The encoded protein is CASSPMGVGTFPYEQYF.

The chain couples TRBV7-9 to TRBJ2-1; tentative D call: TRBD1 (6 bases). From germline, CDR1 is SEHNR and CDR2 FQNEAQ (reference sequence). Trimming removed 4 bases from V and 0 bases from J, with 22 bases in between. The length of the CDR3 is 19 residues. CDR3 protein: CASSSRGTSGPHSYNEQFF. DNA of the CDR3: TGTGCCAGCAGCTCCAGGGGAACTTCCGGGCCTCACTCCTACAATGAGCAGTTCTTC.

The chain recombines TRBV7-9 with TRBJ1-1; the match to TRBD1 covers 9 bases. This CDR3 region has 13 residues. J gave up 4 bases and V 4 bases, and 1 base lay outside the gene matches. Germline V lookup: CDR1 SEHNR, CDR2 FQNEAQ (reference sequence). CDR3 in amino acids: CASSSDRGTEAFF. DNA for the CDR3: TGTGCCAGCAGCTCGGACAGGGGCACTGAAGCTTTCTTT.

This clone occurred a few times. Written as DNA, the CDR3 is TGTGCCAGCAGCCAGGGCCGACTAGCGGGGGTTACCGGGGAGCTGTTTTTT. Translating it yields CASSQGRLAGVTGELFF. The rearrangement links TRBV11-3 to TRBJ2-2; the match to TRBD2 covers 12 bases. The length of the CDR3 is 17 residues. Per germline, CDR1 SGHNT and CDR2 YENEEA. The trim removed 5 bases at V and 5 bases at J, leaving 9 bases unmatched.

The chain links TRBV5-1 to TRBJ1-6; 7 bases line up with TRBD1. The CDR3 contains 14 residues. Losses at the gene ends were 6 bases for V and 5 bases for J; bases not matched to a gene: 5. Germline assignment: CDR1 SGHRS and CDR2 YFSETQ. The CDR3 coding sequence is TGCGCCAGCAAATGGACAGGAGATAATTCACCCCTCCACTTT. Translating gives CASKWTGDNSPLHF.

This clone has a single count. V usage is TRBV9 and J usage is TRBJ2-2; D perhaps matches TRBD1 (5 bases). The CDR3 covers 15 residues. The germline V gene has CDR1 SGDLS and CDR2 YYNGEE. V was cut by 2 bases and J by 4 bases, with 12 bases left in between. The CDR3 nucleotides are TGTGCCAGCAGCGTTAACACAGGCGGCACCGGGGAGCTGTTTTTT. It is translated as CASSVNTGGTGELFF.

This clone was seen a few times. The V gene is TRBV28, the J gene TRBJ2-5, with a weak D call TRBD2 (7 bases). Trimming pared 7 bases from V and 4 bases from J, leaving 13 bases between. The CDR3 extends over 13 amino acids. Germline V CDR1 and CDR2: MDHEN, SYDVKM. The CDR3 loop reads CASNGGGRETQYF. In DNA form, the CDR3 reads TGTGCCAGCAATGGGGGGGGCCGAGAGACCCAGTACTTC.

This clone was seen a single time. The chain uses TRBV30 and TRBJ2-3, with 9 bases identical to TRBD1. The J segment lost 3 bases and the V segment lost 5 bases, leaving 6 bases of the junction unmatched. The CDR3 has 14 residues. The V gene's germline CDR1 is GTSNPN and CDR2 SVGIG (reference sequence). DNA of the CDR3: TGTGCCTGGCGTAAACAGGGGGCAACAGATACGCAGTATTTT. Protein: CAWRKQGATDTQYF.

The chain employs TRBV19 and TRBJ1-2; D is unresolved. This CDR3 has 11 amino acids. Germline V gives CDR1 LNHDA, CDR2 SQIVND (reference sequence). The V and J ends lost 8 bases and 5 bases respectively, with 9 bases between them. The CDR3, as DNA: TGTGCCAGTTCACCCGCGTATGGCTACACCTTC. Translating gives CASSPAYGYTF.

V and J are TRBV6-5 and TRBJ2-7, with a weak D call TRBD2 (5 bases). The CDR3 extends over 16 amino acids. V was trimmed by 3 bases and J by 0 bases, leaving 15 bases between them. Germline V lookup: CDR1 MNHEY, CDR2 SVGAGI. CDR3 nucleotides: TGTGCCAGCAGTTATAAAGGAGGCCTAAGCTCCTACGAGCAGTACTTC. Its translation is CASSYKGGLSSYEQYF.

The V gene is TRBV7-2, the J gene TRBJ2-1, with no clear D. Trimming stripped 5 bases from V and 4 bases from J, with 12 bases between. This CDR3 has 14 residues. Germline loops: CDR1 SGHTA, CDR2 FQGNSA. The DNA for the CDR3 is TGTGCCAGCAGCAAAACCGCGGTATACAATGAGCAGTTCTTC. Translation: CASSKTAVYNEQFF.

This clone was counted a single time. The genes are TRBV11-2 and TRBJ2-2; tentatively, D is TRBD1 (5 bases). Trimming removed 2 bases at V and 0 bases at J, with 13 bases between. This CDR3 is built from 17 residues. Germline V gene sequence: CDR1 SGHAT, CDR2 FQNNGV. The CDR3 reads CASSLLWGRANTGELFF. CDR3 DNA sequence: TGTGCCAGCAGCTTATTGTGGGGCAGGGCGAACACCGGGGAGCTGTTTTTT. The complete variable domain, with remaining parts taken from reference TRBV11-2 and TRBJ2-2, reads EAGVAQSPRYKIIEKRQSVAFWCNPISGHATLYWYQQILGQGPKLLIQFQNNGVVDDSQLPKDRFSAERLKGVDSTLKIQPAKLEDSAVYLCASSLLWGRANTGELFFGEGSRLTVL.

The chain recombines TRBV20-1 with TRBJ2-5; 8 nucleotides match TRBD2. The V gene end was trimmed by 3 bases and the J gene end by 2 bases; junction bases not matched to a gene: 5. Germline lookup yields CDR1 DFQATT and CDR2 SNEGSKA (reference sequence). The CDR3 covers 14 residues. The CDR3 nucleotides read TGCAGTGCTAGTCCGGGACTAGGACAAGAGACCCAGTACTTC. Translated: CSASPGLGQETQYF.

This sequence joins TRBV6-5 and TRBJ1-2; perhaps TRBD1 as D (6 bases). Per germline, CDR1 MNHEY and CDR2 SVGAGI. V dropped 10 bases and J dropped 0 bases, with 12 bases sitting between them. The CDR3 totals 13 residues. CDR3: CATRGGANYGYTF. CDR3 DNA: TGTGCCACCCGAGGGGGAGCTAACTATGGCTACACCTTC.

The chain joins TRBV7-9 to TRBJ1-1; D uncertain. The CDR3 loop spans 12 amino acids. Trimming cost V 5 bases and J 1 base, with 5 bases left between them. Germline V lookup: CDR1 SEHNR, CDR2 FQNEAQ (reference sequence). CDR3 DNA: TGTGCCAGCAGCCGAGAGAACACTGAAGCTTTCTTT. Translated, it gives CASSRENTEAFF.

The genes are TRBV19 and TRBJ1-5; D possibly corresponds to TRBD1 (5 bases). V lost 1 base and J lost 4, with 8 bases in between. This CDR3 comprises 14 residues. Germline lookup yields CDR1 LNHDA and CDR2 SQIVND (reference sequence). The CDR3 bases are TGTGCCAGTAGTATAGTAGGGGCTAATCAGCCCCAGCATTTT. Amino acids: CASSIVGANQPQHF.

V is TRBV5-1 and J is TRBJ1-1; 10 bases map to TRBD1. The trim removed 5 bases at V and 5 bases at J, leaving 3 bases unmatched. CDR3 length: 13 residues. Germline lookup yields CDR1 SGHRS and CDR2 YFSETQ. DNA for the CDR3: TGCGCCAGCAGGGGACAGGGGACTACTGAAGCTTTCTTT. Encoded protein: CASRGQGTTEAFF.

This sequence joins TRBV3-1 (or the pseudogene TRBV3-2) and TRBJ2-7; 11 bases are shared with TRBD2. Germline values: CDR1 LGHDT, CDR2 YNNKEL (reference sequence). Unmatched junction bases numbered 4, after V lost 2 bases and J lost 1 base. CDR3 length: 16 amino acids. Here the CDR3 DNA reads TGTGCCAGCAGCCAATGGGCTAGCGGGAGGTCCTACGAGCAGTACTTC. This gives the protein CASSQWASGRSYEQYF.

In its sample, this clone was seen once. CDR3 residues: CASSRGAGDGSDTQYF. The CDR3 DNA is TGTGCCAGCAGCCGGGGAGCGGGAGATGGGTCAGATACGCAGTATTTT. The chain is built from TRBV3-1 (or the pseudogene TRBV3-2) and TRBJ2-3, with 8 bases aligning to TRBD2. Per germline, CDR1 LGHDT and CDR2 YNNKEL (reference sequence). This CDR3 is built from 16 residues. The V gene end was trimmed by 4 bases and the J gene end by 4 bases; junction bases not matched to a gene: 10.

This chain joins TRBV5-5 and TRBJ1-1; 7 bases align to TRBD1. CDR1 is SGHKS, CDR2 YYEKEE, per germline (reference sequence). J was trimmed by 4 bases and V by 4 bases; bases with no gene match: 4. This CDR3 has 13 residues. CDR3 protein: CASSLPGGTEAFF. The CDR3 nucleotides read TGTGCCAGCAGCCTTCCAGGGGGCACTGAAGCTTTCTTT.

The sample holds a few counts of this clone. V gene TRBV19 combines with J gene TRBJ1-4, with D hard to call. Germline V lookup: CDR1 LNHDA, CDR2 SQIVND (reference sequence). This CDR3 comprises 16 residues. V was shortened by 3 bases and J by 8 bases, with 19 bases between the two germline ends. The CDR3 is CASSIDWGGSLEKLFF. CDR3 sequence (DNA): TGTGCCAGTAGTATTGACTGGGGAGGATCCCTCGAAAAACTGTTTTTT.

The gene calls are TRBV7-9 and TRBJ1-4; 7 positions match TRBD1. V was pared by 1 base and J by 7 bases, with 6 bases of the junction left unmatched. CDR3 length: 15 residues. Germline CDR1 reads SEHNR; CDR2 reads FQNEAQ (reference sequence). DNA for the CDR3: TGTGCCAGCAGCTTAGACGAGGGGGCGTTTGAAAAACTGTTTTTT. Protein: CASSLDEGAFEKLFF.

The chain has TRBV27 and TRBJ1-2; 8 positions agree with TRBD1. V gave up 3 bases and J gave up 4 bases; unmatched junction bases: 10. CDR3 length: 16 residues. Germline values: CDR1 MNHEY, CDR2 SMNVEV (reference sequence). CDR3 coding DNA: TGTGCCAGCAGTTTCCGGTTGACAGGGGCAAGCTATGGCTACACCTTC. The encoded protein is CASSFRLTGASYGYTF.

This clone was seen a few times. The genes are TRBV2 and TRBJ1-1; D is undetermined. Between the trimmed V and J ends, which lost 11 bases and 5 bases, there was a span of 9 bases. The CDR3 contains 10 residues. Germline V CDR1 and CDR2: SNHLY, FYNNEI. The CDR3 region has the DNA TGTGCCCCTTCGGGTACTGAAGCTTTCTTT. Amino acid sequence: CAPSGTEAFF.